These T cell receptor beta chains were read from a single sample in a study of OX40 agonist ivuxolimab in advanced cancers. Some clones are missing from TCRdb's copy, which holds only in-frame ones; the method was immunoSEQ multiplex PCR. Of some 37,000 clones listed, roughly four fifths are singletons. This specimen consisted of CD4+ or CD8+ T cells sorted from blood, obtained in a trial of the OX40 agonist ivuxolimab. These receptors were collected from an adult with an advanced solid tumor such as melanoma, head and neck, liver or kidney cancer. Both conserved end residues are part of each CDR3. A D gene is named only where the DNA matches it firmly. Clone size appears in some rows only: once, few, many, or a class for an expanded clone.

J gene	clone size	CDR3 length	V gene	D gene	CDR3 protein	CDR3 DNA
TRBJ2-5	-	14	TRBV7-8	-	CASSLDPAILTQYF	TGTGCCAGCAGCTTAGACCCCGCAATATTGACCCAGTACTTC
TRBJ2-2	-	14	TRBV2	TRBD2	CASTGLALTGELFF	TGTGCCAGCACGGGACTAGCGCTCACCGGGGAGCTGTTTTTT
TRBJ2-5	-	12	TRBV10-2	TRBD2	CASSIAGETQYF	TGCGCCAGCTCAATAGCGGGGGAGACCCAGTACTTC
TRBJ2-2	medium-sized	15	TRBV5-1	TRBD1	CASSLVGGDTGELFF	TGCGCCAGCAGCTTGGTAGGGGGCGACACCGGGGAGCTGTTTTTT
TRBJ1-4	few	14	TRBV6-1	-	CASSEGGGRAKLFF	TGTGCCAGCAGTGAAGGGGGTGGGAGGGCTAAACTGTTTTTT
TRBJ2-7	-	13	TRBV6-1	TRBD1	CASSEDRVYEQYF	TGTGCCAGCAGTGAGGACAGGGTGTACGAGCAGTACTTC
TRBJ2-5	-	13	TRBV6-5	-	CASSGGVRETQYF	TGTGCCAGCAGTGGAGGGGTGAGGGAGACCCAGTACTTC
TRBJ2-7	-	17	TRBV11-2	TRBD2	CASSRTSGGQSSYEQYF	TGTGCCAGCAGCCGGACTAGCGGGGGGCAAAGCTCCTACGAGCAGTACTTC
TRBJ1-5	-	18	TRBV19	TRBD1	CASSLGQGPPLSNQPQHF	TGTGCCAGTAGTCTCGGACAGGGGCCCCCTCTTAGCAATCAGCCCCAGCATTTT
TRBJ2-6	-	17	TRBV4-1	-	CASSLGWGGSGANVLTF	TGCGCCAGCAGCCTAGGGTGGGGAGGCTCTGGGGCCAACGTCCTGACTTTC
TRBJ2-1	-	11	TRBV10-2	TRBD2	CASGLAIEQFF	TGCGCCAGCGGACTAGCGATTGAGCAGTTCTTC
TRBJ2-1	few	16	TRBV19	TRBD2	CASSLAGGSIYNEQFF	TGTGCCAGTAGTCTAGCGGGAGGCTCGATTTACAATGAGCAGTTCTTC
TRBJ2-7	-	14	TRBV10-3	TRBD1	CAISGQGHSYEQYF	TGTGCCATCAGCGGACAGGGCCATTCCTACGAGCAGTACTTC
TRBJ1-3	medium-sized	14	TRBV11-3	-	CASSSDSSGNTIYF	TGTGCCAGCAGCTCCGACAGCTCTGGAAACACCATATATTTT
TRBJ1-1	-	15	TRBV7-9	-	CASSKTGPGNTEAFF	TGTGCCAGCAGCAAGACAGGCCCGGGGAACACTGAAGCTTTCTTT
TRBJ2-5	-	11	TRBV7-6	-	CASSSKETQYF	TGTGCCAGCAGCTCGAAAGAGACCCAGTACTTC
TRBJ2-1	-	15	TRBV19	-	CASSPNRGLYNEQFF	TGTGCCAGTAGTCCCAACAGGGGACTTTACAATGAGCAGTTCTTC
TRBJ1-2	few	12	TRBV5-1	-	CASSLEGDGYTF	TGCGCCAGCAGCTTAGAAGGGGATGGCTACACCTTC
TRBJ2-7	-	14	TRBV18	TRBD1	CASSPGQGLGEQYF	TGTGCCAGCTCACCGGGACAGGGGTTAGGCGAGCAGTACTTC
TRBJ2-7	-	12	TRBV11-3	TRBD1	CASRGQGREQYF	TGTGCCAGCAGGGGACAGGGAAGGGAGCAGTACTTC
TRBJ2-5	once	13	TRBV15	-	CATSRDLGETQYF	TGTGCCACCAGCAGAGATTTGGGGGAGACCCAGTACTTC
TRBJ2-7	-	16	TRBV7-2	TRBD2	CASSLAGAGGPYEQYF	TGTGCCAGCAGCTTAGCAGGGGCGGGAGGGCCTTACGAGCAGTACTTC
TRBJ2-7	medium-sized	16	TRBV7-2	-	CASSSRTRDKAYEQYF	TGTGCCAGCAGCTCCCGGACCCGGGACAAAGCCTACGAGCAGTACTTC
TRBJ2-3	-	18	TRBV7-9	TRBD1	CASSLASGTGSRTDTQYF	TGTGCCAGCAGCTTAGCCTCCGGGACAGGGTCCAGGACAGATACGCAGTATTTT
TRBJ2-1	-	18	TRBV5-6	TRBD2	CASSLALAGGLPYNEQFF	TGTGCCAGCAGCTTGGCACTAGCGGGAGGGTTACCTTACAATGAGCAGTTCTTC
TRBJ2-2	-	13	TRBV10-1	-	CASSESGTGELFF	TGCGCCAGCAGTGAGTCTGGGACCGGGGAGCTGTTTTTT
TRBJ1-6	-	15	TRBV30	TRBD1	CAWSGTGRLNSPLHF	TGTGCCTGGAGTGGGACAGGGAGATTGAATTCACCCCTCCACTTT
TRBJ1-1	-	13	TRBV30	-	CAWSARGRTEAFF	TGTGCCTGGAGTGCCCGGGGGAGGACTGAAGCTTTCTTT
TRBJ2-5	-	14	TRBV13	-	CASSLWGGRETQYF	TGTGCCAGCAGCTTATGGGGGGGCCGGGAGACCCAGTACTTC
TRBJ1-5	-	15	TRBV7-2	-	CASSRQGYSNQPQHF	TGTGCCAGCAGTCGCCAGGGTTATAGCAATCAGCCCCAGCATTTT
TRBJ2-5	-	14	TRBV25-1	-	CASSEFGVEKTQYF	TGTGCCAGCAGTGAATTTGGGGTTGAAAAGACCCAGTACTTC
TRBJ1-2	-	13	TRBV2	-	CASTPSRGGGYTF	TGTGCCAGCACTCCCTCCCGGGGTGGTGGCTACACCTTC
TRBJ1-2	-	11	TRBV29-1	-	CSVQVLSGYTF	TGCAGCGTACAGGTCCTCTCGGGCTACACCTTC
TRBJ1-1	-	11	TRBV28	-	CASSIERGAFF	TGTGCCAGCAGTATAGAAAGGGGGGCTTTCTTT
TRBJ2-3	-	13	TRBV19	-	CASSIDRRDTQYF	TGTGCCAGTAGTATAGATAGGAGGGATACGCAGTATTTT
TRBJ2-1	-	15	TRBV28	-	CASSLAGGRINEQFF	TGTGCCAGCAGTTTAGCGGGTGGTAGAATCAATGAGCAGTTCTTC
TRBJ1-4	-	13	TRBV6-1	-	CASSGSTFEKLFF	TGTGCCAGCAGTGGCTCGACATTTGAAAAACTGTTTTTT
TRBJ1-5	-	16	TRBV11-2	-	CASSLGSGRLNQPQHF	TGTGCCAGCAGCTTAGGTTCCGGCAGGCTCAATCAGCCCCAGCATTTT
TRBJ2-2	-	13	TRBV29-1	-	CSVDRGGTGELFF	TGCAGCGTTGACAGGGGGGGCACCGGGGAGCTGTTTTTT
TRBJ2-7	-	13	TRBV23-1	-	CASSPRFSYEQYF	TGCGCCAGCAGTCCTCGTTTCTCCTACGAGCAGTACTTC
TRBJ2-7	-	15	TRBV5-6	-	CASSLGAVYSYEQYF	TGTGCCAGCAGCTTGGGAGCGGTATACTCCTACGAGCAGTACTTC
TRBJ1-4	-	14	TRBV11-2	-	CASRPWGTNEKLFF	TGTGCCAGCAGGCCTTGGGGGACTAATGAAAAACTGTTTTTT
TRBJ1-6	-	14	TRBV6-1	-	CASRSHGDGSPLHF	TGTGCCAGCAGGTCCCACGGGGATGGTTCACCCCTCCACTTT
TRBJ2-7	-	18	TRBV30	TRBD2	CAWNQGGLAGGTTYKQYF	TGTGCCTGGAACCAAGGGGGACTAGCGGGAGGGACTACCTACAAGCAGTACTTC
TRBJ2-2	-	18	TRBV7-8	TRBD1	CASSLRLRGQGDTGELFF	TGTGCCAGCAGCTTGAGACTTCGGGGACAGGGTGACACCGGGGAGCTGTTTTTT
TRBJ1-1	-	15	TRBV5-6	-	CASSLVRTLNTEAFF	TGTGCCAGCAGCTTGGTGCGGACACTTAACACTGAAGCTTTCTTT
TRBJ2-7	few	16	TRBV14	-	CASSPRAGIRAYEQYF	TGTGCCAGCAGCCCCCGGGCCGGGATAAGGGCCTACGAGCAGTACTTC
TRBJ2-2	-	12	TRBV5-1	-	CASRIIAGELFF	TGCGCCAGCAGGATTATTGCCGGGGAGCTGTTTTTT
TRBJ1-6	-	16	TRBV19	TRBD1	CASSQIPTGRNSPLHF	TGTGCCAGTAGTCAAATCCCGACAGGGAGAAATTCACCCCTCCACTTT
TRBJ1-1	-	15	TRBV6-1	-	CASTQSPGMNTEAFF	TGTGCCAGCACCCAAAGCCCGGGTATGAACACTGAAGCTTTCTTT
TRBJ2-3	-	14	TRBV5-1	TRBD1	CASRTAGGYDTQYF	TGCGCCAGCCGCACAGCAGGGGGCTACGATACGCAGTATTTT
TRBJ2-1	-	11	TRBV29-1	-	CSVERGNEQFF	TGCAGCGTTGAACGCGGCAATGAGCAGTTCTTC
TRBJ2-7	-	16	TRBV14	-	CASSQGNVKARHEQYF	TGTGCCAGCAGCCAAGGTAATGTTAAGGCTCGCCACGAGCAGTACTTC
TRBJ2-7	-	13	TRBV29-1	-	CSVVRDTSYEQYF	TGCAGCGTTGTCCGGGACACTTCCTACGAGCAGTACTTC
TRBJ1-3	once	14	TRBV7-3	-	CASSPGYSGNTIYF	TGTGCCAGCAGCCCCGGATACTCTGGAAACACCATATATTTT
TRBJ2-1	-	14	TRBV11-2	TRBD2	CASSRDYGYNEQFF	TGTGCCAGCAGCCGGGACTATGGCTACAATGAGCAGTTCTTC
TRBJ1-2	-	11	TRBV10-3	-	CAISESYGYTF	TGTGCCATCAGTGAATCCTATGGCTACACCTTC